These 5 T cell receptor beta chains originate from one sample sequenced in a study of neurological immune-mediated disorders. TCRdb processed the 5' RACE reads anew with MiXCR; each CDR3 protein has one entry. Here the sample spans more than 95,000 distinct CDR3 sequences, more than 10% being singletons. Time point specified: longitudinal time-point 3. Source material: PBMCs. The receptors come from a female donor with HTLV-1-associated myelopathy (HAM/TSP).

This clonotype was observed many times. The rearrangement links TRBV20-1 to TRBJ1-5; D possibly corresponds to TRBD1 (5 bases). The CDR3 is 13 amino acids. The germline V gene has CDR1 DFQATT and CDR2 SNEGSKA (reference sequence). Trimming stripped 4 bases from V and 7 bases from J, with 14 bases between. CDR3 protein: CSAKAGPGQPQHF. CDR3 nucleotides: TGCAGTGCTAAGGCAGGGCCCGGGCAGCCCCAGCATTTT.

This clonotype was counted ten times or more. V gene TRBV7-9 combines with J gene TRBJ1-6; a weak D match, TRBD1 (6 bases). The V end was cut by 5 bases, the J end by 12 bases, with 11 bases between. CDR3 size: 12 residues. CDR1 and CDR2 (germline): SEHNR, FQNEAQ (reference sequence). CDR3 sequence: CASSDRGGPLHF. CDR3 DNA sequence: TGTGCCAGCAGCGACCGAGGGGGACCCCTCCACTTT.

CDR3 protein: CSAPTPGQGASDTQYF. CDR3 DNA: TGCAGTGCTCCGACTCCGGGACAGGGGGCGTCGGATACGCAGTATTTT. The chain has TRBV20-1 and TRBJ2-3, with 12 bases identical to TRBD1. The V and J ends lost 5 bases and 6 bases, in that order; junction bases with no gene match: 12. Per the germline V gene, CDR1 is DFQATT and CDR2 is SNEGSKA (reference sequence). CDR3 size: 16 residues.

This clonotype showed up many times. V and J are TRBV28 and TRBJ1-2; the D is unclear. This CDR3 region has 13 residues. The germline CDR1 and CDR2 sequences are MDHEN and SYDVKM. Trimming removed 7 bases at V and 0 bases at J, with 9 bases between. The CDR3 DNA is TGTGCCAGCATAAAACATTCTAACTATGGCTACACCTTC. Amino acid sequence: CASIKHSNYGYTF.

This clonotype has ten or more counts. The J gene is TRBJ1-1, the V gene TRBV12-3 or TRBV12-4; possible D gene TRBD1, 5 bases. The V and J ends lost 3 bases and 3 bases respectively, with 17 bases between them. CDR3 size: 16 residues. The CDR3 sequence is CASSFSLVQEDTEAFF. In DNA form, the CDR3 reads TGTGCCAGCAGTTTTAGCCTTGTACAGGAGGACACTGAAGCTTTCTTT.